The sequence of this TCR beta chain was determined in a study of blood T cell repertoires in COVID-19. Study-wide context: From the United States, Italy and Spain came samples of acute and convalescent COVID-19. PBMCs, B-cell-depleted T cells, or T cells provided the cDNA or gDNA that made up the material.

The V gene's germline CDR1 is SGHAT and CDR2 FQNNGV. This CDR3 region has 13 residues. Trimming shortened V by 3 bases and J by 2 bases, and 6 bases separated the two germline ends. This clone was seen a single time. Under the authors' procedure: How many nucleated cells were present was estimated from reference gene primer amplification. This table comes from immunoSEQ multiplex PCR, and its TCRdb copy is limited to in-frame clones, with some not included. D and trimming were read from the DNA, whereas the V and J calls and clone size are those reported in that table. Among 59,000 or so clones, 65% to 80% were seen once, and the ten largest hold around 3.2%.

The receptor comes from a man in his 60s with acute or convalescent COVID-19. The chain combines TRBV11-2 with TRBJ2-3; D may be TRBD2 (5 bases). Sequencing was done on a sample of peripheral blood. The CDR3 DNA sequence: TGTGCCAGCAGCTTCGGGAACACAGATACGCAGTATTTT. Translation: CASSFGNTDTQYF.